This T cell receptor beta chain originates from a study of T cell responses to AZD1222 COVID-19 vaccine. General observations from the study: Within unmutated variant regions lay the reported targets of nearly half of spike-specific TCRs. Scientists sampled the repertoires only once the peak T cell response had passed. At study baseline, merely more than 5 AZD1222 recipients were seropositive. The donor group comprised mostly white British people and more females; the analysis possibly underestimated clonal diversity.

Turning to this clone: Antigen unknown.

Assay used: immunoSEQ multiplex PCR; TCRdb lists only in-frame clones, some missing. Seen here are roughly 120,000 clones, about 85% observed once, and the top ten hold 5% to 5.5%. Germline values: CDR1 ENHRY, CDR2 SYGVKD. Deletions cut 0 bases from V and 7 bases from J, with 12 bases between. CDR3 length equals 14 residues. The origin of this receptor is an adult in good health. The input for sequencing was peripheral blood, taken on day 0 of AZD1222 vaccination. This sequence joins TRBV10-3 and TRBJ1-2, with D unresolved. The CDR3 loop is CAISESVGLFGYTF. As DNA, the CDR3 is TGTGCCATCAGTGAGTCGGTAGGGTTATTTGGCTACACCTTC.